This T cell receptor (beta chain) was recorded in a study of cytomegalovirus exposure and HLA in healthy donors. Background on the study: A prior analysis found about 120 million unique TCR beta sequences from around 200 million T cells. Regarding the study as a whole: There were approximately 150 TCR beta chains listed as cytomegalovirus-associated. CMV antigen specificity was confirmed in vitro for a few CMV-associated chains.

About this clone itself: Its target is not known.

13 Jbeta primers and 60 Vbeta primers were used for the PCR. TCRdb's copy holds only in-frame clones and misses some; the assay was immunoSEQ multiplex PCR. The sample shows more than 110,000 clones, roughly 79% of them seen only once. Germline V CDR1 and CDR2: MGHRA, YSYEKL. Trimming cost V 1 base and J 6 bases, with 7 bases left between them. CDR3 length: 13 residues. The sequence came from a male donor in good health and CMV-seronegative. The chain joins TRBV4-1 to TRBJ2-1, with D hard to call. Sequenced sample: PBMCs. CDR3 protein: CASSQALLNEQFF. The CDR3 DNA is TGCGCCAGCAGCCAAGCCCTACTCAATGAGCAGTTCTTC.